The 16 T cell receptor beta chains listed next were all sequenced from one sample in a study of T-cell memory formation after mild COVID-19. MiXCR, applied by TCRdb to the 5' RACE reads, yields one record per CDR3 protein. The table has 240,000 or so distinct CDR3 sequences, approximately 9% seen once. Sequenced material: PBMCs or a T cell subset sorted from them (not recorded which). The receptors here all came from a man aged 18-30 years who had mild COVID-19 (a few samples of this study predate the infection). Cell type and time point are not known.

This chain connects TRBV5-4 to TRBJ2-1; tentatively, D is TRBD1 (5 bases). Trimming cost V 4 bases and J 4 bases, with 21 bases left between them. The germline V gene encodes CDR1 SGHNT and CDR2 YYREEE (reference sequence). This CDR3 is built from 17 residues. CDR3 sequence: CASSLWTPGVGYNEQFF. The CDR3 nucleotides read TGTGCCAGCAGCCTTTGGACACCCGGAGTTGGGTACAATGAGCAGTTCTTC.

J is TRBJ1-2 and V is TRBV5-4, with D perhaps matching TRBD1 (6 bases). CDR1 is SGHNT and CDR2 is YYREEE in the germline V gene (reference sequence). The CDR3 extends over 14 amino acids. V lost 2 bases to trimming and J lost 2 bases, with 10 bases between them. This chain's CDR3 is CASSFQGSNYGYTF. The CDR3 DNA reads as TGTGCCAGCAGCTTTCAGGGGTCAAACTATGGCTACACCTTC.

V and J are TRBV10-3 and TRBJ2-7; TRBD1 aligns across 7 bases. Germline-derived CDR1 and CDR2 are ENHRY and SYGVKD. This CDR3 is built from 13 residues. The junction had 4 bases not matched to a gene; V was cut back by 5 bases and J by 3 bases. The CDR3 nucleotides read TGTGCCATCAGTTCCGGGACAGACTACGAGCAGTACGTC. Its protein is CAISSGTDYEQYV.

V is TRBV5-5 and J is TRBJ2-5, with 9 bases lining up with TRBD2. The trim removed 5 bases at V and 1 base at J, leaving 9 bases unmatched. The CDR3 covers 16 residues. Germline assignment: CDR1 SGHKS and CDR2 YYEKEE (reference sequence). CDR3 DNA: TGTGCCAGCAGTTATAATAGCGGGGGTGTCCAAGAGACCCAGTACTTC. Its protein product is CASSYNSGGVQETQYF.

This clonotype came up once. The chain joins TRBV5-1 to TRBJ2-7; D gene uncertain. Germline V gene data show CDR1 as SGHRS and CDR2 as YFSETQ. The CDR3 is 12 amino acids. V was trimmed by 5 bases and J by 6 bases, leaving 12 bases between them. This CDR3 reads CASRMLMGEQYF. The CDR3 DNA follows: TGCGCCAGCAGAATGCTCATGGGCGAGCAGTACTTC.

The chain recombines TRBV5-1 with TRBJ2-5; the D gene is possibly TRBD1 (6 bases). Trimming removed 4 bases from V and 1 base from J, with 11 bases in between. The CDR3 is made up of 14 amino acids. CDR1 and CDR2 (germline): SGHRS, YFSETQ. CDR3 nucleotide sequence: TGCGCCAGCAGCGGGGGCTCCGGCCAAGAGACCCAGTACTTC. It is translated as CASSGGSGQETQYF.

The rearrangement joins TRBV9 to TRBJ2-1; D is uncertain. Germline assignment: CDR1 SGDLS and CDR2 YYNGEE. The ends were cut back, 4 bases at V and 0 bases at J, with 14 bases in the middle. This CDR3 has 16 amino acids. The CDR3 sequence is CASSLDDWSSYNEQFF. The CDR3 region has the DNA TGTGCCAGCAGCTTGGACGACTGGAGCTCCTACAATGAGCAGTTCTTC.

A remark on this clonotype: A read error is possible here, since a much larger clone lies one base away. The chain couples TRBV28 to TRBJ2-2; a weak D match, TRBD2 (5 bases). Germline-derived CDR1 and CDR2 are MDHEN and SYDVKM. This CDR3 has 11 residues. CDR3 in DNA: TGTGCCAGCACCCGAACCGGGGAGCCGTTTTTT. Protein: CASTRTGEPFF.

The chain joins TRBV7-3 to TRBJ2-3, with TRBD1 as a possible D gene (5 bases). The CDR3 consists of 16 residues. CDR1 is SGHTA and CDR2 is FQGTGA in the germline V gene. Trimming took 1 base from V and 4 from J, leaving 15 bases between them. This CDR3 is CASSLNGAMVSDTQYF. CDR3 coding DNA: TGTGCCAGCAGCTTAAATGGGGCTATGGTGTCAGATACGCAGTATTTT.

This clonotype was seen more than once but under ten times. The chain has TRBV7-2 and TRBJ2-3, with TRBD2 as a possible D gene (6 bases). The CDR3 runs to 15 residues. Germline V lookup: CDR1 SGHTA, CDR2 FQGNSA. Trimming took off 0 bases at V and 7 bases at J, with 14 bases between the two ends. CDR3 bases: TGTGCCAGCAGCTTAGCCACGCGGGGCAAAAATACGCAGTATTTT. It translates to CASSLATRGKNTQYF.

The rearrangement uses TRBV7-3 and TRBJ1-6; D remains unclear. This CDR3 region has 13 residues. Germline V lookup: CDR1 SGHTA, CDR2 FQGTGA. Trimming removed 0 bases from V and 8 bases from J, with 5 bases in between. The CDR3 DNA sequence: TGTGCCAGCAGCTTAACCCCCGATTCACCCCTCCACTTT. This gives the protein CASSLTPDSPLHF.

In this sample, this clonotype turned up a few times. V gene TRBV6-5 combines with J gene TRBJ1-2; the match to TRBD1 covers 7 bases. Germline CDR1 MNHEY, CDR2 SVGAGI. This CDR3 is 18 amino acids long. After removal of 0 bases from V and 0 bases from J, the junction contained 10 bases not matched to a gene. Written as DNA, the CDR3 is TGTGCCAGCAGTTACTCGACTAGAGTAACAGGGGCTAACTATGGCTACACCTTC. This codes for CASSYSTRVTGANYGYTF.

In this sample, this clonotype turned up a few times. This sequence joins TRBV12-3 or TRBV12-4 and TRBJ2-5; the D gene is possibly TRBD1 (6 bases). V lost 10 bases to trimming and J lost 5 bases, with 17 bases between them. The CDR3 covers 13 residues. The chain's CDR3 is CAIRVQGSETQYF. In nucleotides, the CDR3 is TGTGCCATCCGGGTACAGGGAAGTGAGACCCAGTACTTC.

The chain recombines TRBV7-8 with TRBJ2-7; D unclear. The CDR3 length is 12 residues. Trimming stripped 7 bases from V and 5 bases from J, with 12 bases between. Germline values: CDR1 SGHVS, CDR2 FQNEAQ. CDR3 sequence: CASTQGRNEQYF. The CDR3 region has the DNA TGTGCCAGCACCCAAGGCAGGAACGAGCAGTACTTC. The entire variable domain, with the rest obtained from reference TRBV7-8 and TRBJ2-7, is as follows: GAGVSQSPRYKVAKRGQDVALRCDPISGHVSLFWYQQALGQGPEFLTYFQNEAQLDKSGLPSDRFFAERPEGSVSTLKIQRTQQEDSAVYLCASTQGRNEQYFGPGTRLTVT.

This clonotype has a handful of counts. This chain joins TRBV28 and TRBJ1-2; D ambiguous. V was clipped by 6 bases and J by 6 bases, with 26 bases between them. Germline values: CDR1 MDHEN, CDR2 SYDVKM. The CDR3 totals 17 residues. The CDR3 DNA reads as TGTGCCAGCAGCCCTGGTCAGGTTGGCCGGGTTGTTGATGGCTACACCTTC. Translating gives CASSPGQVGRVVDGYTF.

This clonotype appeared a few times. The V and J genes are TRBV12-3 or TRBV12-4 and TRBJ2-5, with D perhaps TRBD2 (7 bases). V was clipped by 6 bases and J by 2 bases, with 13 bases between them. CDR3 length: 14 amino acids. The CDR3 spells CASRLGGGQETQYF. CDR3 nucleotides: TGTGCCAGCAGGCTAGGGGGGGGTCAAGAGACCCAGTACTTC.